This T cell receptor beta chain was profiled in a study of beta chain features in type 1 diabetes. General study results and limits: A potential PCR bias toward shorter templates would be equal in patient and control samples.

This clone was seen more than once but under ten times. Antigen specificity is unknown. The study reverse transcribed the entire isolated RNA, so it sequenced expressed TCRB transcripts. Here immunoSEQ multiplex PCR was the method, and the copy in TCRdb shows in-frame clones only, minus some. The top ten hold approximately 2% of the sample, which has some 45,000 clones, around 50% seen once. Germline V lookup: CDR1 SNHLY, CDR2 FYNNEI. V lost 6 bases to trimming and J lost 4 bases, with 15 bases between them. The CDR3 covers 14 residues. The chain recombines TRBV2 with TRBJ1-1; D might be TRBD1 (6 bases). The TCR originated in a woman between 18 and 29 years old in good health. The sequenced material came from Tregs from blood. Here the CDR3 reads CASRDQGSSTEAFF. As DNA, the CDR3 is TGTGCCAGCAGAGACCAGGGGAGTAGCACTGAAGCTTTCTTT.